This is a list of T cell receptor beta chains from one sample in a study of cytomegalovirus exposure and HLA in healthy donors. This table comes from immunoSEQ multiplex PCR, and its TCRdb copy is limited to in-frame clones, with some not included. The sample gives about 100,000 clones, roughly three quarters of which show up once; roughly a tenth is in the top ten. Sequenced: PBMCs. These receptors were collected from a man in his forties in good health and CMV-seropositive. Both conserved end residues are part of each CDR3. D genes are given only for firm matches. Clone sizes are given selectively: once, few, many, or a class where the clone is expanded.

abundance	v_gene	d_gene	j_gene	CDR3nt	CDR3aa
NA	TRBV4-2	NA	TRBJ2-3	TGTGCCAGCAGCCTCGGAGGGAGTAACACAGATACGCAGTATTTT	CASSLGGSNTDTQYF
NA	TRBV7-3	TRBD1	TRBJ1-2	TGTGCCAGCAGCTTCGGGACAGGGTTTGGCTACACCTTC	CASSFGTGFGYTF
NA	TRBV2	NA	TRBJ2-2	TGTGCCAGCAGTGTTTCCAGCGGTAACACCGGGGAGCTGTTTTTT	CASSVSSGNTGELFF
few	TRBV5-4	TRBD2	TRBJ2-1	TGTGCCAGCACCGGATCGGGAGGGCTTAGGAATGAGCAGTTCTTC	CASTGSGGLRNEQFF
NA	TRBV11-3	TRBD2	TRBJ2-3	TGTGCCAGCAGCTTAAGGACTAGCGGGATCTCCACAGATACGCAGTATTTT	CASSLRTSGISTDTQYF
NA	TRBV9	TRBD2	TRBJ2-1	TGTGCCAGCAGCGTTAGCGGGAGGGCCGGCAATGAGCAGTTCTTC	CASSVSGRAGNEQFF
few	TRBV11-3	NA	TRBJ2-2	TGTGCCAGCAGCCCCCAGGACTCTCCCGGGGAGCTGTTTTTT	CASSPQDSPGELFF
NA	TRBV6-4	NA	TRBJ1-1	TGTGCCAGCAGTGACAACAGGAACACTGAAGCTTTCTTT	CASSDNRNTEAFF
NA	TRBV7-2	NA	TRBJ1-2	TGTGCCAGCAGCTACACAGGGCCCGGGTCTGGCTACACCTTC	CASSYTGPGSGYTF
once	TRBV5-4	NA	TRBJ1-1	TGTGCCAGCAGCTTGGGGGGACAGAACACTGAAGCTTTCTTT	CASSLGGQNTEAFF
NA	TRBV7-6	TRBD2	TRBJ2-7	TGTGCCAGCAGCAAGGGACTAGTCAGCGAGCAGTACTTC	CASSKGLVSEQYF
NA	TRBV28	NA	TRBJ1-2	TGTGCCAGCAATTCCGGGGCAGGGGACTATGGCTACACCTTC	CASNSGAGDYGYTF
few	TRBV5-1	TRBD1	TRBJ1-3	TGCGCCAGCAGCCTAGGGACAGGTGGAAACACCATATATTTT	CASSLGTGGNTIYF
NA	TRBV29-1	NA	TRBJ2-1	TGCAGCGCTCGGAGAGACAATGAGCAGTTCTTC	CSARRDNEQFF
NA	TRBV18	NA	TRBJ1-1	TGTGCCAGCTCACCACGGTTCCAGGTAACTGAAGCTTTCTTT	CASSPRFQVTEAFF
NA	TRBV7-2	NA	TRBJ2-7	TGTGCCAGCAGCTTCCCCCCCCCACAATACGAGCAGTACTTC	CASSFPPPQYEQYF
NA	TRBV27	TRBD1	TRBJ1-4	TGTGCCAGCAGTTTCATTGGACAGGGGGTAGGGGAAAAACTGTTTTTT	CASSFIGQGVGEKLFF
NA	TRBV7-9	TRBD1	TRBJ1-5	TGTGCCAGCAGCCAAACAGGGGGCGGAGATCAGCCCCAGCATTTT	CASSQTGGGDQPQHF
NA	TRBV28	TRBD1	TRBJ1-4	TGTGCCAGCAGGTGGACAGGTACTATAAAACTGTTTTTT	CASRWTGTIKLFF
NA	TRBV19	TRBD1	TRBJ1-2	TGTGCCAGTAGTATAGGAGGACAGGGGGTCTATGGCTACACCTTC	CASSIGGQGVYGYTF
NA	TRBV4-2	NA	TRBJ1-5	TGTGCCAGCAGCCAAGACTCAGGGAATCAGCCCCAGCATTTT	CASSQDSGNQPQHF
NA	TRBV10-2	NA	TRBJ2-2	TGCGCCAGCAGTGAGGACGGGCGGGGAAACACCGGAAGGGAGCTGTTTTTT	CASSEDGRGNTGRELFF
NA	TRBV6-1	TRBD1	TRBJ1-2	TGTGCCAGCAACCCGACAGGGGGGGACTATGGCTACACCTTC	CASNPTGGDYGYTF
NA	TRBV4-3	TRBD2	TRBJ2-1	TGCGCCAGCAGCCATCTAGCGGGAGAAATGGATGAGCAGTTCTTC	CASSHLAGEMDEQFF
NA	TRBV7-3	NA	TRBJ1-1	TGTGCCAGCAGCGCCACAGGGAGCACTGAAGCTTTCTTT	CASSATGSTEAFF
NA	TRBV29-1	NA	TRBJ2-1	TGCAGCGTTGAGGTGCCCCTAGGAAATGAGCAGTTCTTC	CSVEVPLGNEQFF
once	TRBV15	TRBD1	TRBJ2-5	TGTGCCACCAGCAGGAGACAGGGGCAAGAGACCCAGTACTTC	CATSRRQGQETQYF
few	TRBV21-1	NA	TRBJ1-5	TGTGCCAGATTCTGGGGGGGTGTGAGCAATCAGCCCCAGCATTTT	CARFWGGVSNQPQHF
NA	TRBV4-1	TRBD1	TRBJ1-2	TGCGCCAGCAGCCCAACCGGACAGGCAGCTAACTATGGCTACACCTTC	CASSPTGQAANYGYTF
NA	TRBV18	NA	TRBJ2-7	TGTGCCAGCTCCCCAAACCTACAGGTCTACGAGCAGTACTTC	CASSPNLQVYEQYF
few	TRBV5-4	TRBD2	TRBJ2-1	TGTGCCAGCAGCCCTACTAGCGGGAGGGAAAATGAGCAGTTCTTC	CASSPTSGRENEQFF
NA	TRBV7-6	NA	TRBJ1-1	TGTGCCAGCAGCTCCGGGAGGCTGAACACTGAAGCTTTCTTT	CASSSGRLNTEAFF
NA	TRBV10-1	TRBD1	TRBJ1-3	TGCGCCAGCAGGGCCGGACAGGGTTCGGGAAACACCATATATTTT	CASRAGQGSGNTIYF
NA	TRBV15	NA	TRBJ1-1	TGTGCCACCAGCAGAGGGCGGCAGGGGAACACTGAAGCTTTCTTT	CATSRGRQGNTEAFF
NA	TRBV19	TRBD2	TRBJ2-2	TGTGCCAGTAGTATAGCGGGAGGCTACACCGGGGAGCTGTTTTTT	CASSIAGGYTGELFF
NA	TRBV2	TRBD1	TRBJ1-1	TGTGCCAGCAAGCCGGAGGCAGGGGGAGACACTGAAGCTTTCTTT	CASKPEAGGDTEAFF
NA	TRBV6-1	NA	TRBJ2-6	TGTGCCAGCAGTGAAAACTCGGACGGCGGAAGGGGCGGGGCCAACGTCCTGACTTTC	CASSENSDGGRGGANVLTF
few	TRBV5-1	TRBD2	TRBJ2-1	TGCGCCAGCAGCCGGGGGACTAGCGGGAGGGGGCCCGAGCAGTTCTTC	CASSRGTSGRGPEQFF
NA	TRBV9	TRBD1	TRBJ1-1	TGTGCCAGCAGCCCCCTGGGACAGGGGGAGGCTGAAGCTTTCTTT	CASSPLGQGEAEAFF
once	TRBV7-9	TRBD2	TRBJ2-1	TGTGCCAGCAGCTTTAGCGGGACACTCAATGAGCAGTTCTTC	CASSFSGTLNEQFF
NA	TRBV19	TRBD2	TRBJ2-4	TGTGCCAGTACCATTAGCGGGAGGCCCAAAAACATTCAGTACTTC	CASTISGRPKNIQYF
once	TRBV7-9	NA	TRBJ2-2	TGTGCCAGCAGAGCTTACCTTGGGACTGGAAACACCGGGGAGCTGTTTTTT	CASRAYLGTGNTGELFF
few	TRBV7-8	TRBD2	TRBJ2-5	TGTGCCAGCAGCCTTAGCGGGAGCGGGAGGGGGGAGACCCAGTACTTC	CASSLSGSGRGETQYF
NA	TRBV13	TRBD1	TRBJ2-5	TGTGCCAGCAGCTACCGGGACAGGGGGCGAGAGACCCAGTACTTC	CASSYRDRGRETQYF
once	TRBV5-4	TRBD1	TRBJ2-2	TGTGCCAGCAGCTTGGAGTGGACAGGGCCGAACACCGGGGAGCTGTTTTTT	CASSLEWTGPNTGELFF
few	TRBV28	TRBD2	TRBJ2-3	TGTGCCAGCAGTCTGGGAGGGGCGGATACGCAGTATTTT	CASSLGGADTQYF
NA	TRBV28	TRBD1	TRBJ1-1	TGTGCCAGCAGTTTCAAACTTCGACAGGGTCACACTGAAGCTTTCTTT	CASSFKLRQGHTEAFF
NA	TRBV7-9	NA	TRBJ1-1	TGTGCCAGCATCCTCGGGGGTAGCATGAACACTGAAGCTTTCTTT	CASILGGSMNTEAFF
NA	TRBV10-3	NA	TRBJ2-3	TGTGCCATCCGATCGACAGGAGTGGGAGAACCTAGCACAGATACGCAGTATTTT	CAIRSTGVGEPSTDTQYF
NA	TRBV5-1	NA	TRBJ2-1	TGCGCCAGCAGCTTGCCTAGCGCCAATGAGCAGTTCTTC	CASSLPSANEQFF
once	TRBV10-3	TRBD1	TRBJ2-7	TGTGCCATCAGGACCCCAGCGGGACAGGGCTACGAGCAGTACTTC	CAIRTPAGQGYEQYF
NA	TRBV13	TRBD1	TRBJ1-5	TGTGCCAGCAGCTTAAAATCCGGGACAAGGGGGCATCAGCCCCAGCATTTT	CASSLKSGTRGHQPQHF
many	TRBV29-1	NA	TRBJ1-1	TGCAGCGTTGTCGAGGGCGTTGAAGCTTTCTTT	CSVVEGVEAFF
NA	TRBV9	TRBD1	TRBJ1-1	TGTGCCAGCAGCGAAACAGGGGTCGGAGCTTTCTTT	CASSETGVGAFF